This entry concerns a single T cell receptor beta chain. Its antigen is undetermined. V gave up 5 bases and J gave up 6 bases, with 13 bases separating them. CDR3 length: 14 amino acids. Germline-derived CDR1 and CDR2 are SGHTA and FQGTGA. Sequenced by immunoSEQ multiplex PCR; TCRdb stores in-frame clones only, minus some. The table has roughly 150,000 clones, 88% seen once; the top ten hold approximately 4.8%. This sample stems from a study of lymphopenia after photon versus proton radiotherapy. Study observations and caveats: Photon-treated patients lost naive T cells and TCR diversity; proton-treated stayed stable. Only patients who died were analyzed for survival; proton advantage is unproven. Oligoclonal CD8+ Temra expansion after nadir drove photon patients' diversity drop. In patients who died, overall survival fell as post-nadir TCR diversity dropped more.

The sample consisted of peripheral blood, taken from a patient treated with photon-based radiotherapy. This clonotype originated in a man aged 50 to 59 with gastric cancer. The chain employs TRBV7-3 and TRBJ2-2; D is perhaps TRBD2 (6 bases). The chain's CDR3 is CASSPRGSAGELFF. CDR3 coding DNA: TGTGCCAGCAGCCCCCGGGGGTCCGCCGGGGAGCTGTTTTTT.